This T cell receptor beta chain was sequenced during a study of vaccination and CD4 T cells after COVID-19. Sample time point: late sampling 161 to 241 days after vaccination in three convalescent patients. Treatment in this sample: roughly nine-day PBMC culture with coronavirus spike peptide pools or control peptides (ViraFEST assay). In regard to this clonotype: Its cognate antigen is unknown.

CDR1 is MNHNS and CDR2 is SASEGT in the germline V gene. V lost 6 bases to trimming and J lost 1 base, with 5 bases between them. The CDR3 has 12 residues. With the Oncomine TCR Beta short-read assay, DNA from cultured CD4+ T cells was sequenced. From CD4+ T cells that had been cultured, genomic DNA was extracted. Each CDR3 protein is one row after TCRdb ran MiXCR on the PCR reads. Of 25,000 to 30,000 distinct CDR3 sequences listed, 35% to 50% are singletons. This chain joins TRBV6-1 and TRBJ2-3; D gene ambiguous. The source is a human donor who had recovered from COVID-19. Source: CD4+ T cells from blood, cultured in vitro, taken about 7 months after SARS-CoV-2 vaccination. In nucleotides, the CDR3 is TGTGCCAGCAGAACAGGCACAGATACGCAGTATTTT. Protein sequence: CASRTGTDTQYF.